The 21 T cell receptor beta chains listed next were all sequenced from one sample in a study of cytomegalovirus exposure and HLA in healthy donors. Researchers ran the PCR with 60 Vbeta and 13 Jbeta primers. Sequencing was performed with immunoSEQ multiplex PCR; in TCRdb, only in-frame clones are kept and a portion is missing. The sample holds around 150,000 clones, roughly 70% seen once. The sample was PBMCs. These receptors all come from a woman aged 45-59 years in good health and CMV-seropositive.

CDR3 DNA: TGTGCCAGCAGCCCTCATCCGGGGTTCAACACTGAAGCTTTCTTT. This gives the protein CASSPHPGFNTEAFF. V and J are TRBV7-2 and TRBJ1-1; D not resolved. Germline values: CDR1 SGHTA, CDR2 FQGNSA. The V end was cut by 5 bases, the J end by 2 bases, with 15 bases between. This CDR3 has 15 residues.

The CDR3 loop is CASSFHGGLTDTQYF. In DNA form, the CDR3 reads TGCGCCAGCAGCTTCCACGGGGGTCTCACAGATACGCAGTATTTT. The chain recombines TRBV5-1 with TRBJ2-3; perhaps TRBD2 as D (6 bases). Germline CDR1 is SGHRS and CDR2 is YFSETQ. V shed 2 bases and J shed 2 bases, with 12 bases lying between them. The CDR3 runs 15 residues. Looking up the rest from reference TRBV5-1 and TRBJ2-3 gives the full variable domain: KAGVTQTPRYLIKTRGQQVTLSCSPISGHRSVSWYQQTPGQGLQFLFEYFSETQRNKGNFPGRFSGRQFSNSRSEMNVSTLELGDSALYLCASSFHGGLTDTQYFGPGTRLTVL.

This sequence joins TRBV11-2 and TRBJ2-3; possible D gene TRBD1, 5 bases. Per the germline V gene, CDR1 is SGHAT and CDR2 is FQNNGV. The CDR3 has 14 amino acids. Trimming shortened V by 5 bases and J by 0 bases, and 9 bases separated the two germline ends. The CDR3 nucleotides read TGTGCCAGCAGCCATTGGACAAGCACAGATACGCAGTATTTT. As protein: CASSHWTSTDTQYF.

The rearrangement joins TRBV5-1 to TRBJ2-7, with a weak D call TRBD2 (5 bases). The closer fit of TRBJ2-5 to the DNA end suggests the J call may be wrong. Germline V gives CDR1 SGHRS, CDR2 YFSETQ. The length of the CDR3 is 12 residues. The CDR3 region is CASSPRGETQYF. The CDR3 DNA follows: TGCGCCAGCAGCCCCCGGGGAGAGACCCAGTACTTC.

The rearrangement links TRBV11-2 to TRBJ1-1; D possibly corresponds to TRBD1 (6 bases). Per the germline V gene, CDR1 is SGHAT and CDR2 is FQNNGV. The V gene lost 2 bases and the J gene lost 1 base, with 11 bases spanning the gap. The CDR3 contains 15 residues. In DNA, the CDR3 is TGTGCCAGCAGCTTAACGGGACAACCGAACACTGAAGCTTTCTTT. It codes for CASSLTGQPNTEAFF.

This clone was counted only a few times. The chain employs TRBV5-4 and TRBJ2-5, with 9 bases identical to TRBD2. The CDR3 has 14 residues. Germline lookup yields CDR1 SGHNT and CDR2 YYREEE (reference sequence). J lost 4 bases, V lost 4 bases, and 5 bases had no gene match. Here the CDR3 reads CASSGGLAPETQYF. CDR3 bases: TGTGCCAGCAGCGGGGGACTAGCTCCAGAGACCCAGTACTTC. The entire variable domain, with the rest obtained from reference TRBV5-4 and TRBJ2-5, is as follows: ETGVTQSPTHLIKTRGQQVTLRCSSQSGHNTVSWYQQALGQGPQFIFQYYREEENGRGNFPPRFSGLQFPNYSSELNVNALELDDSALYLCASSGGLAPETQYFGPGTRLLVL.

The chain couples TRBV7-9 to TRBJ2-7; possible D gene TRBD2, 5 bases. The CDR3 is 15 amino acids. V was clipped by 1 base and J by 5 bases, with 15 bases between them. Germline V gene sequence: CDR1 SEHNR, CDR2 FQNEAQ (reference sequence). CDR3 DNA: TGTGCCAGCAGCTTAGGAGGGTATCGGATCGACGAGCAGTACTTC. This translates into CASSLGGYRIDEQYF.

This clone was seen more than once but under ten times. The rearrangement uses TRBV29-1 and TRBJ1-1; no clear D gene. Trimming took 4 bases from V and 1 from J, leaving 7 bases between them. The CDR3 spans 12 residues. Germline V lookup: CDR1 SQVTM, CDR2 ANQGSEA. CDR3 bases: TGCAGCGTTGGGCGGGAGAACACTGAAGCTTTCTTT. The encoded protein is CSVGRENTEAFF.

The CDR3 is CSVQQGAGYGYTF. The CDR3 region has the DNA TGCAGCGTACAACAGGGGGCCGGCTATGGCTACACCTTC. The gene calls are TRBV29-1 and TRBJ1-2; 9 bases are a match to TRBD1. Per the germline V gene, CDR1 is SQVTM and CDR2 is ANQGSEA. This CDR3 region has 13 residues. With 6 bases clipped from V and 4 bases from J, the junction kept 6 bases outside the gene matches.

This clone showed up just a few times. The gene calls are TRBV2 and TRBJ1-2; TRBD1 is a possible D gene (5 bases). The CDR3 loop spans 13 amino acids. Trimming removed 8 bases at V and 5 bases at J, with 15 bases between. The germline CDR1 and CDR2 sequences are SNHLY and FYNNEI. CDR3 residues: CASAQDSVYGYTF. In nucleotides, the CDR3 is TGTGCCAGCGCCCAAGACAGCGTGTATGGCTACACCTTC.

As to this clone: Its ends do not fully match the called genes, so a read error is possible. This sample also contains other DNA sequences that code for the same CDR3. This chain connects TRBV6-1 to TRBJ1-2, with TRBD1 as a possible D gene (5 bases). The germline gives CDR1 MNHNS, CDR2 SASEGT. There are 14 residues in the CDR3. CDR3 sequence (DNA): TGTGCCAGCAGAGAAGACAGCTCCGTCTATGGCTACACCTTC. Translation gives CASREDSSVYGYTF.

The gene calls are TRBV19 and TRBJ1-5; D is undetermined. The CDR3 has 13 residues. Germline lookup yields CDR1 LNHDA and CDR2 SQIVND (reference sequence). Trimming took 3 bases from V and 9 from J, leaving 12 bases between them. The CDR3 is CASSITPTGPQHF. The DNA of the CDR3 is TGTGCCAGTAGTATTACTCCGACTGGGCCCCAGCATTTT.

The gene calls are TRBV6-1 and TRBJ1-5, with TRBD1 matching 8 bases. The CDR3 length is 15 residues. Germline lookup yields CDR1 MNHNS and CDR2 SASEGT. V lost 6 bases and J lost 6; bases outside the gene matches: 10. The CDR3 DNA reads TGTGCCAGCAGCAAAGGACAGGGCCAAGGTCAGCCCCAGCATTTT. As protein: CASSKGQGQGQPQHF.

This chain joins TRBV19 and TRBJ2-2; no firm D call. Germline CDR1 is LNHDA and CDR2 is SQIVND (reference sequence). CDR3 size: 15 residues. V lost 6 bases and J lost 7, with 18 bases in between. The CDR3 DNA reads TGTGCCAGTAGCCTAGGCTCGGCTGGTGGCGGGGAGCTGTTTTTT. It encodes CASSLGSAGGGELFF.

The rearrangement uses TRBV2 and TRBJ2-2; D not resolved. V shed 2 bases and J shed 1 base, with 8 bases lying between them. Germline-derived CDR1 and CDR2 are SNHLY and FYNNEI. This CDR3 has 15 residues. The CDR3 sequence is CASSEFPGNTGELFF. In DNA, the CDR3 is TGTGCCAGCAGTGAATTCCCAGGGAACACCGGGGAGCTGTTTTTT.

V and J are TRBV7-3 and TRBJ1-1, with 7 nucleotides matching TRBD1. After removal of 5 bases from V and 5 bases from J, the junction contained 11 bases not matched to a gene. The CDR3 sequence is 15 residues long. The germline CDR1 and CDR2 sequences are SGHTA and FQGTGA. The CDR3 DNA is TGTGCCAGCAGCCCCGTACACAGGGGACAGACTGAAGCTTTCTTT. Amino acid sequence: CASSPVHRGQTEAFF.

Comments on this clone: An end of the junction differs from the germline gene, which may be a read error. The chain couples TRBV5-1 to TRBJ2-3; 7 nucleotides line up with TRBD2. Germline CDR1 reads SGHRS; CDR2 reads YFSETQ. This CDR3 is built from 16 residues. The DNA for the CDR3 is TGCGCCAGCAGGTTGGGCGGGGGTTCTCGGCAAGATACGCAGTATTTT. Its protein product is CASRLGGGSRQDTQYF.

The chain combines TRBV7-9 with TRBJ2-4; D is perhaps TRBD2 (5 bases). Germline CDR1 and CDR2: SEHNR and FQNEAQ (reference sequence). The CDR3 sequence is 13 residues long. Trimming took 3 bases from V and 7 from J, leaving 10 bases between them. CDR3 sequence (DNA): TGTGCCAGCAGCTTCGGGGTGGGGAACATTCAGTACTTC. It yields the protein CASSFGVGNIQYF. The whole variable domain, remainder taken from reference TRBV7-9 and TRBJ2-4, is DTGVSQNPRHKITKRGQNVTFRCDPISEHNRLYWYRQTLGQGPEFLTYFQNEAQLEKSRLLSDRFSAERPKGSFSTLEIQRTEQGDSAMYLCASSFGVGNIQYFGAGTRLSVL.

V gene TRBV27 combines with J gene TRBJ1-1; TRBD1 agrees at 12 bases. Germline V CDR1 and CDR2: MNHEY, SMNVEV (reference sequence). V was clipped by 5 bases and J by 0 bases; unmatched bases: 7. This CDR3 spans 17 amino acids. CDR3 nucleotides: TGTGCCAGCAGTCCCAGGGGGACAGGGGGCATGAACACTGAAGCTTTCTTT. It specifies CASSPRGTGGMNTEAFF.

This clone was recorded only once. The V call is TRBV14, the J call TRBJ1-1; D possibly corresponds to TRBD1 (5 bases). The germline V gene has CDR1 SGHDN and CDR2 FVKESK. Trimming removed 1 base at V and 10 bases at J, with 13 bases between. The CDR3 has 13 residues. CDR3 coding DNA: TGTGCCAGCAGCCAAGTCCTCCGACAGCGAGCTTTCTTT. Protein sequence: CASSQVLRQRAFF.

Here the CDR3 DNA reads TGTGCCAGCAGTTACTCGACGGGGTTTGGGGAGCTGTTTTTT. Its translation: CASSYSTGFGELFF. This chain uses TRBV6-5 with TRBJ2-2; D may be TRBD2 (5 bases). The CDR3 is 14 residues long. Germline V gene lookup returns CDR1 MNHEY and CDR2 SVGAGI. Trimming left V 0 bases short and J 8 bases short, with 10 bases between.